This TCR beta chain was captured in a study of blood T cells in healthy people across ages. General study findings and limits: TCR beta diversity tracked closely with naive T cell percentage.

Details on this clonotype: Antigen unknown.

Each donor was a healthy Caucasian individual from Russia, aged roughly 6 to 90. Donors gave ten milliliters of peripheral blood apiece. Trimming at V came to 5 bases and at J to 8 bases, leaving 12 bases not matched to a gene. The germline CDR1 and CDR2 sequences are KGHSH and LQKENI. This CDR3 region has 16 residues. A sample-barcoded 5' primer and a J-beta primer mix were used in a second PCR of roughly 6 to 11 cycles. One entry per CDR3 protein, called by TCRdb with MiXCR from the 5' RACE reads. The sample yields 1.5 million or so distinct CDR3 sequences, roughly two fifths seen once. Sequencing used blood. This TCR was recovered from a woman aged 18-30 years in good health. V is TRBV18 and J is TRBJ2-4, with TRBD1 matching 10 bases. CDR3 loop: CASSLSGTGVIDIQYF. In DNA form, the CDR3 reads TGTGCCAGCTCATTATCCGGGACAGGGGTCATTGACATTCAGTACTTC.